The 32 T cell receptor beta chains presented below share a single source sample, sequenced in a study of blood T cell repertoires in COVID-19. Clones were sequenced by immunoSEQ multiplex PCR, and TCRdb holds only the in-frame ones, with some missing. Here the sample spans just over 650,000 clones, 75% to 90% being singletons. The source material was peripheral blood. The receptors were gathered from a young woman with acute or convalescent COVID-19.

This sequence joins TRBV19 and TRBJ2-3; possibly TRBD2 for D (6 bases). Per the germline V gene, CDR1 is LNHDA and CDR2 is SQIVND (reference sequence). CDR3 length: 15 residues. V was shortened by 1 base and J by 1 base, with 9 bases between the two germline ends. CDR3 amino acids: CASSIGAGRTDTQYF. In DNA, the CDR3 is TGTGCCAGTAGTATAGGCGCGGGGCGCACAGATACGCAGTATTTT.

The V call is TRBV30, the J call TRBJ1-2; a weak D match, TRBD1 (6 bases). Germline values: CDR1 GTSNPN, CDR2 SVGIG (reference sequence). This CDR3 region has 14 residues. The germline V and J ends were trimmed by 5 bases and 2 bases, with 15 bases remaining between them. The CDR3 DNA reads as TGTGCCTGGGTGACCGGGACACCGAACTATGGCTACACCTTC. This codes for CAWVTGTPNYGYTF.

The V and J genes are TRBV5-1 and TRBJ2-1; 8 positions agree with TRBD2. Germline V lookup: CDR1 SGHRS, CDR2 YFSETQ. Trimming cost V 4 bases and J 4 bases; bases outside gene matches: 4. This CDR3 contains 14 residues. The CDR3 DNA is TGCGCCAGCAGCACCGGACTAGCTTACAATGAGCAGTTCTTC. Translating gives CASSTGLAYNEQFF. Full variable domain (missing parts from reference TRBV5-1 and TRBJ2-1): KAGVTQTPRYLIKTRGQQVTLSCSPISGHRSVSWYQQTPGQGLQFLFEYFSETQRNKGNFPGRFSGRQFSNSRSEMNVSTLELGDSALYLCASSTGLAYNEQFFGPGTRLTVL.

To note about this clone: Other DNA sequences in the same sample also yield this CDR3. J is TRBJ1-1 and V is TRBV18, with D possibly being TRBD1 (5 bases). The CDR3 is 13 residues long. Germline V gives CDR1 KGHSH, CDR2 LQKENI. Trimming removed 2 bases from V and 4 bases from J, with 8 bases in between. CDR3 region: CASSPLGGTEAFF. As DNA, the CDR3 is TGTGCCAGCTCACCATTGGGGGGCACTGAAGCTTTCTTT.

This clone was seen more than once but under ten times. V is TRBV5-1 and J is TRBJ1-2, with 7 bases matching TRBD1. CDR1 SGHRS and CDR2 YFSETQ come from the germline V gene. The J segment lost 4 bases and the V segment lost 0 bases, leaving 3 bases of the junction unmatched. This CDR3 region has 14 residues. In nucleotides, the CDR3 is TGCGCCAGCAGCTTGGCGGACAGGATCTATGGCTACACCTTC. It translates to CASSLADRIYGYTF.

The rearrangement uses TRBV3-1 (or the pseudogene TRBV3-2) and TRBJ2-7; TRBD1 is a possible D gene (5 bases). This CDR3 region has 11 residues. CDR1 is LGHDT and CDR2 is YNNKEL in the germline V gene (reference sequence). V was clipped by 8 bases and J by 7 bases, with 12 bases between them. The CDR3 nucleotides are TGTGCCAGCTTGGGTTCAGGGGAGCAGTACTTC. Its protein product is CASLGSGEQYF.

The chain links TRBV4-1 to TRBJ2-7; the match to TRBD2 covers 10 bases. V was clipped by 4 bases and J by 2 bases; unmatched bases: 2. The CDR3 is 14 residues long. Germline V gene data show CDR1 as MGHRA and CDR2 as YSYEKL. CDR3 protein: CASSPTSGAYEQYF. The CDR3 bases are TGCGCCAGCAGCCCCACTAGCGGGGCCTACGAGCAGTACTTC.

A single count supports this clone. This chain links TRBV7-9 with TRBJ2-7; 10 bases agree with TRBD2. The CDR3 runs 17 residues. With V trimmed by 3 bases and J by 3 bases, 11 bases remained unmatched. CDR1 and CDR2 (germline): SEHNR, FQNEAQ (reference sequence). CDR3 DNA: TGTGCCAGCAGCTTCCCCTCTCTAGCGGGGGAGAACTACGAGCAGTACTTC. Its protein is CASSFPSLAGENYEQYF.

The gene calls are TRBV18 and TRBJ2-6; D not resolved. Germline V gives CDR1 KGHSH, CDR2 LQKENI. The CDR3 totals 15 residues. V lost 3 bases to trimming and J lost 5 bases, with 11 bases between them. Here the CDR3 DNA reads TGTGCCAGCTCACCTCTAGGCGTACGGGCCAACGTCCTGACTTTC. It yields the protein CASSPLGVRANVLTF.

The CDR3 DNA reads as TGTGCCAGCAACGAGGGGGGGGGAAACACCATATATTTT. Translation gives CASNEGGGNTIYF. The chain recombines TRBV6-5 with TRBJ1-3; the D gene is possibly TRBD1 (6 bases). CDR1 MNHEY and CDR2 SVGAGI come from the germline V gene. The V and J ends lost 7 bases and 4 bases respectively, with 11 bases between them. This CDR3 has 13 amino acids.

The rearrangement joins TRBV13 to TRBJ1-3; 9 bases are shared with TRBD1. The CDR3 is made up of 17 amino acids. V lost 5 bases and J lost 2; bases outside the gene matches: 10. Germline V gives CDR1 PRHDT, CDR2 FYEKMQ (reference sequence). This chain's CDR3 is CASSQYRGQSTGNTIYF. CDR3 DNA: TGTGCCAGCAGCCAGTACAGGGGGCAATCAACTGGAAACACCATATATTTT.

V usage is TRBV4-3 and J usage is TRBJ1-5, with 8 bases identical to TRBD1. CDR3 length equals 16 residues. Trimming removed 0 bases from V and 2 bases from J; junction bases left unmatched: 3. Germline V gene sequence: CDR1 LGHNA, CDR2 YSLEER. CDR3: CASSQEADRGNQPQHF. The CDR3 nucleotides are TGCGCCAGCAGCCAAGAGGCGGACAGGGGCAATCAGCCCCAGCATTTT.

The chain recombines TRBV12-5 with TRBJ1-4, with D tentatively TRBD1 (6 bases). This CDR3 contains 13 residues. The germline V and J ends were trimmed by 7 bases and 8 bases, with 14 bases remaining between them. Germline CDR1 and CDR2: LGHNT and FRNRAP. CDR3 residues: CASARGWGEKLFF. The CDR3 DNA is TGTGCTAGTGCCAGGGGCTGGGGGGAAAAACTGTTTTTT.

The chain has TRBV5-6 and TRBJ1-1; no clear D. In germline, CDR1 is SGHDT, CDR2 YYEEEE. The CDR3 loop spans 13 amino acids. V dropped 1 base and J dropped 5 bases, with 9 bases sitting between them. The CDR3 spells CASSLLAGTEAFF. CDR3 nucleotide sequence: TGTGCCAGCAGCTTGTTGGCGGGAACTGAAGCTTTCTTT.

Only one count was recorded for this clone. V is TRBV7-3 and J is TRBJ2-3; no definite D call. Germline V gives CDR1 SGHTA, CDR2 FQGTGA. The germline V and J ends were trimmed by 5 bases and 1 base, with 16 bases remaining between them. The CDR3 loop spans 16 amino acids. CDR3 protein: CASSPFQASGTDTQYF. The CDR3 DNA is TGTGCCAGCAGCCCATTCCAGGCCTCTGGCACAGATACGCAGTATTTT.

The chain links TRBV11-2 to TRBJ1-4, with 10 bases identical to TRBD1. The germline V gene has CDR1 SGHAT and CDR2 FQNNGV. This CDR3 contains 18 residues. J was trimmed by 7 bases and V by 2 bases; bases with no gene match: 13. CDR3: CASSLTSGTGVLGEKLFF. DNA of the CDR3: TGTGCCAGCAGCTTAACGTCCGGGACAGGGGTCCTTGGTGAAAAACTGTTTTTT.

The chain links TRBV4-3 to TRBJ1-2; D is possibly TRBD1 (6 bases). Germline loops: CDR1 LGHNA, CDR2 YSLEER. The CDR3 is 16 residues long. Trimming pared 2 bases from V and 4 bases from J, leaving 17 bases between. Here the CDR3 DNA reads TGCGCCAGCAGCCAACTTAAAGGGGGAGTTCTCTATGGCTACACCTTC. Its translation: CASSQLKGGVLYGYTF.

This chain uses TRBV6-5 with TRBJ2-3, with D perhaps matching TRBD1 (6 bases). The CDR3 runs to 13 residues. The ends were cut back, 8 bases at V and 2 bases at J, with 11 bases in the middle. Germline V gene data show CDR1 as MNHEY and CDR2 as SVGAGI. The CDR3, as DNA: TGTGCCAGCCTAGGGACACCCACAGATACGCAGTATTTT. Its protein is CASLGTPTDTQYF.

Only one count was recorded for this clone. The chain couples TRBV19 to TRBJ2-2; 9 bases agree with TRBD1. This CDR3 has 14 residues. With 7 bases clipped from V and 3 bases from J, the junction kept 3 bases outside the gene matches. Germline V CDR1 and CDR2: LNHDA, SQIVND (reference sequence). The CDR3 sequence: CASIRTGDTGELFF. The CDR3 bases are TGTGCCAGTATCCGGACAGGGGACACCGGGGAGCTGTTTTTT.

This clone was seen a single time. This rearrangement joins TRBV30 to TRBJ2-2; no reliable D call. The germline gives CDR1 GTSNPN, CDR2 SVGIG (reference sequence). The CDR3 extends over 12 amino acids. The V gene lost 3 bases and the J gene lost 6 bases, with 8 bases spanning the gap. The CDR3 DNA follows: TGTGCCTGGAGCCTCTCAGCCGGGGAGCTGTTTTTT. Translating it yields CAWSLSAGELFF.

This chain links TRBV6-5 with TRBJ2-1; TRBD2 aligns across 11 bases. This CDR3 comprises 15 residues. The V and J ends lost 6 bases and 3 bases, in that order; junction bases with no gene match: 4. CDR1 is MNHEY, CDR2 SVGAGI, per germline. CDR3 in DNA: TGTGCCAGCAGCCATACTAGCGGGGGCTACAATGAGCAGTTCTTC. This codes for CASSHTSGGYNEQFF.

The chain combines TRBV2 with TRBJ2-1, with D maybe TRBD1 (6 bases). This CDR3 contains 12 residues. Trimming pared 6 bases from V and 8 bases from J, leaving 11 bases between. Germline V gene lookup returns CDR1 SNHLY and CDR2 FYNNEI. DNA of the CDR3: TGTGCCAGCAGGGGGGCCTTTGATGAGCAGTTCTTC. Protein: CASRGAFDEQFF.

The chain joins TRBV5-4 to TRBJ2-3; 8 bases are a match to TRBD2. Unmatched junction bases numbered 19, after V lost 4 bases and J lost 0 bases. This CDR3 is built from 20 residues. Germline CDR1 is SGHNT and CDR2 is YYREEE (reference sequence). CDR3 coding DNA: TGTGCCAGCAGCAAGGGGACTAGTTCCCCCTCTCCTACTAGCACAGATACGCAGTATTTT. Translating it yields CASSKGTSSPSPTSTDTQYF.

V gene TRBV7-2 combines with J gene TRBJ1-1; 8 bases map to TRBD1. CDR1 SGHTA and CDR2 FQGNSA come from the germline V gene. The CDR3 is made up of 13 amino acids. V shed 7 bases, J shed 2 bases, and the junction held 3 bases outside the gene matches. The CDR3 coding sequence is TGTGCCAGCACCGGACAGGGAAACACTGAAGCTTTCTTT. Protein: CASTGQGNTEAFF.

V gene TRBV6-2 or TRBV6-3 combines with J gene TRBJ1-4, with D tentatively TRBD1 (5 bases). Deletions cut 6 bases from V and 7 bases from J, with 18 bases between. This CDR3 contains 15 residues. Germline V gene data show CDR1 as MNHEY and CDR2 as SVGEGT. The CDR3 DNA follows: TGTGCCAGCAGCCCCCATCAGGGTTTGGCTGAAAAACTGTTTTTT. Amino acid sequence: CASSPHQGLAEKLFF.

J is TRBJ2-3 and V is TRBV10-3; 8 nucleotides align to TRBD2. V was clipped by 6 bases and J by 5 bases; unmatched bases: 7. Germline V gene sequence: CDR1 ENHRY, CDR2 SYGVKD. The CDR3 sequence is 14 residues long. CDR3 nucleotide sequence: TGTGCCATCAGCGGTTCGGGGGGGGAAGATACGCAGTATTTT. This gives the protein CAISGSGGEDTQYF.

V and J are TRBV12-3 or TRBV12-4 and TRBJ1-1; the D is unclear. Trimming left V 3 bases short and J 1 base short, with 6 bases between. The CDR3 runs to 13 residues. CDR3 coding DNA: TGTGCCAGCAGTTTTGAGGGGAACACTGAAGCTTTCTTT. This encodes CASSFEGNTEAFF.

This clone came up once. This sequence joins TRBV19 and TRBJ1-2; 8 bases match TRBD1. Germline V gene sequence: CDR1 LNHDA, CDR2 SQIVND (reference sequence). Unmatched junction bases numbered 11, after V lost 6 bases and J lost 14 bases. This CDR3 has 12 residues. In DNA, the CDR3 is TGTGCCAGTAGGTCGGACAGGGAAGTCTATACCTTC. It codes for CASRSDREVYTF.

V and J are TRBV27 and TRBJ2-2; 7 positions agree with TRBD1. V lost 8 bases, J lost 6 bases, and 0 bases stayed unmatched. CDR1 is MNHEY and CDR2 is SMNVEV in the germline V gene (reference sequence). This CDR3 region has 11 residues. CDR3 residues: CASGTAGELFF. The CDR3 nucleotides read TGTGCCAGCGGGACAGCCGGGGAGCTGTTTTTT.

This chain joins TRBV29-1 and TRBJ1-1; the match to TRBD1 covers 9 bases. The length of the CDR3 is 13 residues. V was pared by 6 bases and J by 11 bases, with 13 bases of the junction left unmatched. The germline V gene encodes CDR1 SQVTM and CDR2 ANQGSEA. The CDR3 here is CSVGHTGGQRAFF. DNA for the CDR3: TGCAGCGTCGGACATACAGGGGGCCAGCGGGCTTTCTTT.

DNA for the CDR3: TGTGCCAGCAGTCTCCGACAGCTAGACAATGAGCAGTTCTTC. Its protein is CASSLRQLDNEQFF. The chain is built from TRBV27 and TRBJ2-1; TRBD1 is a possible D gene (5 bases). This CDR3 is built from 14 residues. The germline CDR1 and CDR2 sequences are MNHEY and SMNVEV (reference sequence). V lost 5 bases to trimming and J lost 5 bases, with 13 bases between them.

The count of this clone is one. The J gene is TRBJ1-2, the V gene TRBV5-6; the D gene is possibly TRBD1 (5 bases). V lost 0 bases to trimming and J lost 2 bases, with 14 bases between them. CDR1 and CDR2 (germline): SGHDT, YYEEEE. The CDR3 length is 16 residues. CDR3 sequence reads: CASSLGSTGINYGYTF. In DNA form, the CDR3 reads TGTGCCAGCAGCTTGGGATCCACAGGTATCAACTATGGCTACACCTTC.